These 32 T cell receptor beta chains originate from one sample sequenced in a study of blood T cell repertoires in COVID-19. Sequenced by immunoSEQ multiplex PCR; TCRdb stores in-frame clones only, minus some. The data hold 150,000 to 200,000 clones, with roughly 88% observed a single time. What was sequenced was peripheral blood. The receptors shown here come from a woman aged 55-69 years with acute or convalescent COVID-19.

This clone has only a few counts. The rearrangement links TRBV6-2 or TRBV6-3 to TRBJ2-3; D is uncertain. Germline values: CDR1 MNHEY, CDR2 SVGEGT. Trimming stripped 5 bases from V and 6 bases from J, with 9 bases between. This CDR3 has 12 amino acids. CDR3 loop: CASSDKRDTQYF. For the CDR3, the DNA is TGTGCCAGCAGTGACAAACGGGATACGCAGTATTTT.

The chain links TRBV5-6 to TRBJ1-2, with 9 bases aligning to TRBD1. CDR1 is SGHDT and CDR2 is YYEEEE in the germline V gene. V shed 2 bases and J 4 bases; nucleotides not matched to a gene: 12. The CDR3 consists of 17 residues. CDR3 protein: CASSFRDREIGFYGYTF. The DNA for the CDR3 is TGTGCCAGCAGCTTCCGGGACAGGGAAATCGGATTCTATGGCTACACCTTC.

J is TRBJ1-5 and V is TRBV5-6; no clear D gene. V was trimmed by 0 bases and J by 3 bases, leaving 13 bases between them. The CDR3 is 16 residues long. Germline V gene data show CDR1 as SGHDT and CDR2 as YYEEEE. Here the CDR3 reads CASSLGRGQTNQPQHF. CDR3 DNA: TGTGCCAGCAGCTTGGGCCGTGGGCAGACCAATCAGCCCCAGCATTTT.

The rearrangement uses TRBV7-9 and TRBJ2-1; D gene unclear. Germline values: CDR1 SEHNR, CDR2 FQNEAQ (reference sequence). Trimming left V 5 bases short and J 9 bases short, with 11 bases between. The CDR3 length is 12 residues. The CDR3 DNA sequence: TGTGCCAGCAGCCTAATCTATGGTGAGCAGTTCTTC. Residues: CASSLIYGEQFF.

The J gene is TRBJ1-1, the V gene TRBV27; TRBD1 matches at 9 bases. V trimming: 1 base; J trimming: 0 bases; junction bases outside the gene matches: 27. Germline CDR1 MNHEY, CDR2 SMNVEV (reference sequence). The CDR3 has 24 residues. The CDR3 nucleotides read TGTGCCAGCAGTTTATTGTCTTGGGGACAGGGTATCCACGGCTCCACTTTATTGAACACTGAAGCTTTCTTT. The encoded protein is CASSLLSWGQGIHGSTLLNTEAFF.

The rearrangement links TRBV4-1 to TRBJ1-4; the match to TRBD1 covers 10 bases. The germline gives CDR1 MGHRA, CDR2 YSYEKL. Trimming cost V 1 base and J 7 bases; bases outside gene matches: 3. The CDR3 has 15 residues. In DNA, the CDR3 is TGCGCCAGCAGCCAAGCTGGACAGGGGGGTGAAAAACTGTTTTTT. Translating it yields CASSQAGQGGEKLFF.

The CDR3 region has the DNA TGTGCCAGCACCAGGGACATGAACACTGAAGCTTTCTTT. This codes for CASTRDMNTEAFF. The V and J genes are TRBV2 and TRBJ1-1; D may be TRBD1 (6 bases). Germline V CDR1 and CDR2: SNHLY, FYNNEI. The CDR3 sequence is 13 residues long. Trimming pared 7 bases from V and 0 bases from J, leaving 9 bases between.

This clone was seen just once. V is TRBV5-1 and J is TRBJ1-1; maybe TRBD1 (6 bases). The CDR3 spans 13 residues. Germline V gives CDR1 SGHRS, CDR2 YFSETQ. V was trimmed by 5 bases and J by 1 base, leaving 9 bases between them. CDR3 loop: CASRGAGNTEAFF. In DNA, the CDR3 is TGCGCCAGCAGGGGGGCAGGGAACACTGAAGCTTTCTTT. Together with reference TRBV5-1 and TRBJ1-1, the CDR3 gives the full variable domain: KAGVTQTPRYLIKTRGQQVTLSCSPISGHRSVSWYQQTPGQGLQFLFEYFSETQRNKGNFPGRFSGRQFSNSRSEMNVSTLELGDSALYLCASRGAGNTEAFFGQGTRLTVV.

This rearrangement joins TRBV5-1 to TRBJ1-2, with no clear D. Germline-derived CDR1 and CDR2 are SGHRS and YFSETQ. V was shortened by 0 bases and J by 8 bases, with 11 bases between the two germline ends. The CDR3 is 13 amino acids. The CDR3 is CASSLGPPEGYTF. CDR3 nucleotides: TGCGCCAGCAGCTTGGGCCCTCCGGAGGGCTACACCTTC.

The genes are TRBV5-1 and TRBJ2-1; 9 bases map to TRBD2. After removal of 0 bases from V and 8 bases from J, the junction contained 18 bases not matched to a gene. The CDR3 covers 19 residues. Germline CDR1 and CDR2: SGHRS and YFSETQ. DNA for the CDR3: TGCGCCAGCAGCTTGGCTGGGACGGCCGGGACTAGCTTCTCCGATGAGCAGTTCTTC. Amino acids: CASSLAGTAGTSFSDEQFF.

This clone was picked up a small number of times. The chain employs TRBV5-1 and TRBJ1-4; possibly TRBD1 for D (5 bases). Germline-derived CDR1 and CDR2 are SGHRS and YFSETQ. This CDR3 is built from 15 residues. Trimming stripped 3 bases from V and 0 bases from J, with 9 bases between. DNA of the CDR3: TGCGCCAGCAGCTCGCAGGGTGCAACTAATGAAAAACTGTTTTTT. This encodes CASSSQGATNEKLFF.

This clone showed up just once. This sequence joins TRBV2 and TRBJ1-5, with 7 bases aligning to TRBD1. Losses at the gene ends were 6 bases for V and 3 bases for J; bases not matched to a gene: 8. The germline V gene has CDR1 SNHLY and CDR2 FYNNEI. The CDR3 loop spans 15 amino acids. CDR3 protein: CASRTGTVNNQPQHF. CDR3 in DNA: TGTGCCAGCAGGACCGGGACAGTCAACAATCAGCCCCAGCATTTT. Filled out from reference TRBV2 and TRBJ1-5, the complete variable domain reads EPEVTQTPSHQVTQMGQEVILRCVPISNHLYFYWYRQILGQKVEFLVSFYNNEISEKSEIFDDQFSVERPDGSNFTLKIRSTKLEDSAMYFCASRTGTVNNQPQHFGDGTRLSIL.

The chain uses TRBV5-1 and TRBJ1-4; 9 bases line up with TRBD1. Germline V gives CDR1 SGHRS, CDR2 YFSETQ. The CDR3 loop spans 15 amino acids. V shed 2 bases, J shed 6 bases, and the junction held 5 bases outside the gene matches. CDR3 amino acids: CASSFTRDRDEKLFF. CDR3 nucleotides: TGCGCCAGCAGCTTCACTAGGGACAGGGATGAAAAACTGTTTTTT.

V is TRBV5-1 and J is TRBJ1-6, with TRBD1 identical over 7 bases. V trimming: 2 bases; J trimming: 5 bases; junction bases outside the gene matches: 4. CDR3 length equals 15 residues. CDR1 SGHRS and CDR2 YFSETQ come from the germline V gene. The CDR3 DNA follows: TGCGCCAGCAGCTTAACAGGGGCGCATAATTCACCCCTCCACTTT. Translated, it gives CASSLTGAHNSPLHF.

The CDR3 here is CSVHHNSYNEQFF. The CDR3 DNA reads TGCAGCGTTCATCATAACAGCTACAATGAGCAGTTCTTC. This chain uses TRBV29-1 with TRBJ2-1; D is undetermined. V gave up 5 bases and J gave up 3 bases, with 11 bases separating them. The CDR3 contains 13 residues. CDR1 and CDR2 (germline): SQVTM, ANQGSEA.

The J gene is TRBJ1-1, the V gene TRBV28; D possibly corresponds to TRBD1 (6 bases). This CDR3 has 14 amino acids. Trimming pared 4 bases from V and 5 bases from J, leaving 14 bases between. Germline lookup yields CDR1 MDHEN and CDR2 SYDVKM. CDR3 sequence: CASSSQGSRTEAFF. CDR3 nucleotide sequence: TGTGCCAGCAGTTCACAGGGCTCACGGACTGAAGCTTTCTTT.

The CDR3 DNA reads as TGTGCCAGCAGCTTAGTACTAGCGGGGGATTACGAGCAGTACTTC. Amino acids: CASSLVLAGDYEQYF. This chain uses TRBV7-2 with TRBJ2-7; 11 nucleotides align to TRBD2. The CDR3 has 15 residues. CDR1 SGHTA and CDR2 FQGNSA come from the germline V gene. Losses at the gene ends were 1 base for V and 4 bases for J; bases not matched to a gene: 3.

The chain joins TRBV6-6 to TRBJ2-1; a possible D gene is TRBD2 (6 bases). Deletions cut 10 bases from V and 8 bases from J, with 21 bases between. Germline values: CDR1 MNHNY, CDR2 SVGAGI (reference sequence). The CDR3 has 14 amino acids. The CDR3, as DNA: TGTGCCACCCAGTTAGGGACTCAGAAGGATGAGCAGTTCTTC. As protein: CATQLGTQKDEQFF.

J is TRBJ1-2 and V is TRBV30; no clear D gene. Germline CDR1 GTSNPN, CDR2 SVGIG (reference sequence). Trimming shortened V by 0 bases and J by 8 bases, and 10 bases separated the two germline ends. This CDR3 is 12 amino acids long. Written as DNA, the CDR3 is TGTGCCTGGAGTGTAAGTTTGGCCGGCTACACCTTC. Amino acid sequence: CAWSVSLAGYTF.

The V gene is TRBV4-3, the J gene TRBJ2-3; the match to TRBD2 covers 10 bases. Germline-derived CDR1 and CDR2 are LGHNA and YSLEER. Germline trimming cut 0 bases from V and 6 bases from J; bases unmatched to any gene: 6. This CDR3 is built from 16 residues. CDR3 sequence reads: CASSQEKLAGADTQYF. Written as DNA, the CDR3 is TGCGCCAGCAGCCAAGAAAAGCTAGCGGGGGCTGATACGCAGTATTTT.

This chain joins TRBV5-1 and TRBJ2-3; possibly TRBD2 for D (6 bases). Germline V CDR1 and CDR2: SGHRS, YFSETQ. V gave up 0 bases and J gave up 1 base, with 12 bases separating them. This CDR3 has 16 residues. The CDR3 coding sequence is TGCGCCAGCAGCTTGGTGGGCAGGAGGGGCACAGATACGCAGTATTTT. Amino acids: CASSLVGRRGTDTQYF.

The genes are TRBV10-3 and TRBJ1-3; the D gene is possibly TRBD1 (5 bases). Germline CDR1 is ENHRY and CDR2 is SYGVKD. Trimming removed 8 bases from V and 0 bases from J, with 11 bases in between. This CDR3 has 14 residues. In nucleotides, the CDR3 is TGTGCCATCGCGGGACGGAGCTCTGGAAACACCATATATTTT. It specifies CAIAGRSSGNTIYF.

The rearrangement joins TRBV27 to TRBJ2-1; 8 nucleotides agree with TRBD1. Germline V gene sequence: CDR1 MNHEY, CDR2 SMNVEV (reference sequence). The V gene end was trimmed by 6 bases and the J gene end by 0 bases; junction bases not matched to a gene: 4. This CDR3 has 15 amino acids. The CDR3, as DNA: TGTGCCAGCAGCCAGGGGGCGGTCTCCTACAATGAGCAGTTCTTC. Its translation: CASSQGAVSYNEQFF.

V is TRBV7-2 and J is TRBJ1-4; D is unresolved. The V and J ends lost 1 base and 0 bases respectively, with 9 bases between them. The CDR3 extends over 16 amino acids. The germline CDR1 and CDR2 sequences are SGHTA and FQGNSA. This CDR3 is CASSLGGGTTNEKLFF. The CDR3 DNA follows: TGTGCCAGCAGCTTAGGTGGCGGAACAACTAATGAAAAACTGTTTTTT.

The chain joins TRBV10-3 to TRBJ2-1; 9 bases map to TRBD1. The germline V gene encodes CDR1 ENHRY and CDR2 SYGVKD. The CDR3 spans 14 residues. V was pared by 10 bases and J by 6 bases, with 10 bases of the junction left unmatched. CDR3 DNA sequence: TGTGCCAGCGGACGCGGGACAGGGCCCAATGAGCAGTTCTTC. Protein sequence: CASGRGTGPNEQFF.

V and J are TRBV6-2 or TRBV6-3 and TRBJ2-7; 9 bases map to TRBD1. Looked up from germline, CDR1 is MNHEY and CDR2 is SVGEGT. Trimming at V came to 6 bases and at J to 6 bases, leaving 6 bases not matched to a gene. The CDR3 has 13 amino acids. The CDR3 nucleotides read TGTGCCAGCAGCGGTACAGGGGGCGCCGAGCAGTACTTC. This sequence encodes CASSGTGGAEQYF.

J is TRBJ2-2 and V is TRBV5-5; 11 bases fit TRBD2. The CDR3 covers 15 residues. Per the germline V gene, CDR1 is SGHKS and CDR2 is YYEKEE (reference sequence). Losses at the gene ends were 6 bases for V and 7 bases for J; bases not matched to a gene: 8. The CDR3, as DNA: TGTGCCAGCACCGTAGCGGGGGGGCCGAACGGGGAGCTGTTTTTT. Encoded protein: CASTVAGGPNGELFF.

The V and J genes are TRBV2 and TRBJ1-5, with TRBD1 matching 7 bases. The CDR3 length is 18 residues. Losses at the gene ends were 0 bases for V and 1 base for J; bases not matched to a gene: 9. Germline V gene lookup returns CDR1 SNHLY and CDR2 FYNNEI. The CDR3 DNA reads TGTGCCAGCAGTGAAGCGGGGGGCAGGGGGGTAAGCAATCAGCCCCAGCATTTT. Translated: CASSEAGGRGVSNQPQHF.

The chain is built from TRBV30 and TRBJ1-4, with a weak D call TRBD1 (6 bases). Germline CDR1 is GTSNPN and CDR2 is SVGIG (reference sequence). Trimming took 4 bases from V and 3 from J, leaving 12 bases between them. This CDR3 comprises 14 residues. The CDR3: CAWNPGVSNEKLFF. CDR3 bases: TGTGCCTGGAACCCAGGGGTCTCTAATGAAAAACTGTTTTTT.

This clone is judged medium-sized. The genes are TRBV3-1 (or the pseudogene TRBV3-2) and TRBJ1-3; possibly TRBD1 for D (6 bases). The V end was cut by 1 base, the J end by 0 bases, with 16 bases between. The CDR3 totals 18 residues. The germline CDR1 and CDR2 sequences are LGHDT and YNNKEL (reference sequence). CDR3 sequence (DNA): TGTGCCAGCAGCCAAGTCCCGGGACAAATATCCTCTGGAAACACCATATATTTT. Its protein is CASSQVPGQISSGNTIYF.

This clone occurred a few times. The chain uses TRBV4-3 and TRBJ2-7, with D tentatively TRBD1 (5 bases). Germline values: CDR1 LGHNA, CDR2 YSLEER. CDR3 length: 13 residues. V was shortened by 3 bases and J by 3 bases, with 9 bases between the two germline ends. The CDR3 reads CASSQDTYYEQYF. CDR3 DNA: TGCGCCAGCAGCCAGGACACTTACTACGAGCAGTACTTC.

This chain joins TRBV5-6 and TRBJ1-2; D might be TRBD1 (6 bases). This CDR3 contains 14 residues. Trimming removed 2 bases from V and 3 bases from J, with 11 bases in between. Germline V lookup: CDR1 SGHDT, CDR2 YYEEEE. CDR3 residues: CASSLQGLDYGYTF. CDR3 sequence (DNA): TGTGCCAGCAGCTTACAGGGTCTCGACTATGGCTACACCTTC. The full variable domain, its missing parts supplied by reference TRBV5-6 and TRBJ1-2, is DAGVTQSPTHLIKTRGQQVTLRCSPKSGHDTVSWYQQALGQGPQFIFQYYEEEERQRGNFPDRFSGHQFPNYSSELNVNALLLGDSALYLCASSLQGLDYGYTFGSGTRLTVV.